The 28 T cell receptor beta chains reported below all come from one sample, sequenced in a study of cytomegalovirus exposure and HLA in healthy donors. A multiplex PCR was run with 60 Vbeta primers and 13 Jbeta primers. Data came from immunoSEQ multiplex PCR; TCRdb stores just in-frame clones and leaves some out. In the table there are over 80,000 clones, 65% of which are singletons. Sample: PBMCs. The receptors derive from a boy aged 5-17 years in good health and CMV-seropositive.

This clone was seen only once. V is TRBV6-1 and J is TRBJ1-2; D gene ambiguous. Germline loops: CDR1 MNHNS, CDR2 SASEGT. The CDR3 has 13 amino acids. Trimming shortened V by 6 bases and J by 7 bases, and 15 bases separated the two germline ends. The CDR3 DNA reads as TGTGCCAGCAGACCCACCCTACTTGGTGGCTACACCTTC. This sequence encodes CASRPTLLGGYTF.

The chain has TRBV7-2 and TRBJ1-5, with D possibly being TRBD1 (5 bases). This CDR3 has 14 amino acids. Germline V gene data show CDR1 as SGHTA and CDR2 as FQGNSA. With 4 bases removed from V and 4 bases from J, the gap between germline ends came to 11 bases. The CDR3 loop is CASSSPTENQPQHF. CDR3 coding DNA: TGTGCCAGCAGCTCCCCGACAGAGAATCAGCCCCAGCATTTT.

This chain uses TRBV25-1 with TRBJ1-6; 9 bases fit TRBD1. The germline V gene has CDR1 MGHDK and CDR2 SYGVNS. The CDR3 extends over 15 amino acids. J gave up 10 bases and V 2 bases, and 6 bases lay outside the gene matches. CDR3 coding DNA: TGTGCCAGCAGTGAACCCGGGACAGGGTTCTCACCCCTCCACTTT. The encoded protein is CASSEPGTGFSPLHF. Together with reference TRBV25-1 and TRBJ1-6, the CDR3 gives the full variable domain: EADIYQTPRYLVIGTGKKITLECSQTMGHDKMYWYQQDPGMELHLIHYSYGVNSTEKGDLSSESTVSRIRTEHFPLTLESARPSHTSQYLCASSEPGTGFSPLHFGNGTRLTVT.

Only a few counts were recorded for this clone. The chain combines TRBV28 with TRBJ2-7; a possible D gene is TRBD1 (8 bases). The ends were cut back, 5 bases at V and 7 bases at J, with 12 bases in the middle. The V gene's germline CDR1 is MDHEN and CDR2 SYDVKM. The CDR3 spans 12 residues. In DNA form, the CDR3 reads TGTGCCAGCAGTCACAGGGGGGGGGAGCAGTACTTC. Translated: CASSHRGGEQYF.

The rearrangement joins TRBV12-5 to TRBJ2-1, with 8 nucleotides matching TRBD2. J gave up 0 bases and V 0 bases, and 7 bases lay outside the gene matches. The CDR3 is made up of 18 amino acids. Germline loops: CDR1 LGHNT, CDR2 FRNRAP. CDR3 bases: TGTGCTAGTGGTTTGGTAATTAGCGGGAAGGGCTCCTACAATGAGCAGTTCTTC. It is translated as CASGLVISGKGSYNEQFF.

The V and J genes are TRBV7-9 and TRBJ1-2, with D possibly TRBD1 on 6 matching bases. CDR3 length equals 14 residues. Germline V gene lookup returns CDR1 SEHNR and CDR2 FQNEAQ (reference sequence). The germline V and J ends were trimmed by 3 bases and 4 bases, with 12 bases remaining between them. The CDR3 DNA is TGTGCCAGCAGCTTGGACAGTCCCTTCTATGGCTACACCTTC. It encodes CASSLDSPFYGYTF.

This rearrangement joins TRBV11-2 to TRBJ2-1; TRBD2 is a possible D gene (5 bases). V lost 1 base and J 7 bases, leaving 14 bases between the germline ends. The CDR3 has 15 residues. Germline V gives CDR1 SGHAT, CDR2 FQNNGV. The CDR3 region is CASSLVGPDLNEQFF. The CDR3 DNA sequence: TGTGCCAGCAGCTTAGTCGGGCCGGACTTGAATGAGCAGTTCTTC.

This rearrangement joins TRBV4-3 to TRBJ1-1; 8 nucleotides match TRBD1. This CDR3 spans 14 amino acids. The J segment lost 9 bases and the V segment lost 5 bases, leaving 11 bases of the junction unmatched. CDR1 and CDR2 (germline): LGHNA, YSLEER. The CDR3 region is CASSARGQGNKAFF. The CDR3 region has the DNA TGCGCCAGCAGCGCCCGTGGACAGGGAAACAAAGCTTTCTTT.

This rearrangement joins TRBV7-2 to TRBJ1-2; 9 bases agree with TRBD1. Germline values: CDR1 SGHTA, CDR2 FQGNSA. Losses at the gene ends were 5 bases for V and 7 bases for J; bases not matched to a gene: 11. CDR3 size: 15 residues. CDR3 DNA: TGTGCCAGCAGCCCCCGCAACAGGGGGCAAAGTGGCTACACCTTC. Its translation is CASSPRNRGQSGYTF. Using reference TRBV7-2 and TRBJ1-2 for the parts outside the CDR3, the full variable domain is GAGVSQSPSNKVTEKGKDVELRCDPISGHTALYWYRQSLGQGLEFLIYFQGNSAPDKSGLPSDRFSAERTGGSVSTLTIQRTQQEDSAVYLCASSPRNRGQSGYTFGSGTRLTVV.

The V and J genes are TRBV6-5 and TRBJ1-1; 7 nucleotides align to TRBD1. CDR3 length: 14 amino acids. Trimming cost V 6 bases and J 6 bases; bases outside gene matches: 10. From germline, CDR1 is MNHEY and CDR2 SVGAGI. CDR3 DNA sequence: TGTGCCAGCAGGCAGACAGGGATCGACGCTGAAGCTTTCTTT. This gives the protein CASRQTGIDAEAFF.

The V gene is TRBV19, the J gene TRBJ2-2, with D possibly being TRBD2 (5 bases). Trimming shortened V by 11 bases and J by 4 bases, and 11 bases separated the two germline ends. Per germline, CDR1 LNHDA and CDR2 SQIVND (reference sequence). The CDR3 contains 12 residues. The DNA of the CDR3 is TGTGCCGTTGACGGGGTCACCGGGGAGCTGTTTTTT. Protein: CAVDGVTGELFF.

The table lists this clone with a count of one. The chain is built from TRBV19 and TRBJ2-7; TRBD1 matches at 7 bases. The CDR3 contains 14 residues. Trimming removed 7 bases from V and 0 bases from J; junction bases left unmatched: 6. Per germline, CDR1 LNHDA and CDR2 SQIVND (reference sequence). DNA for the CDR3: TGTGCCAGTACCCCGACAGGGCCCTCCTACGAGCAGTACTTC. The encoded protein is CASTPTGPSYEQYF.

This clone was picked up one time. This chain joins TRBV5-8 and TRBJ2-5; a weak D match, TRBD1 (7 bases). The J call is doubtful: the DNA matches TRBJ2-7 better. This CDR3 is built from 12 residues. Per the germline V gene, CDR1 is SGHTS and CDR2 is YDEGEE. CDR3 coding DNA: TGTGCCAGCCACCGACAGGGAGGCGAGCAGTACTTC. This sequence encodes CASHRQGGEQYF.

The chain employs TRBV7-9 and TRBJ2-7; no firm D call. Trimming took off 5 bases at V and 1 base at J, with 15 bases between the two ends. The CDR3 runs 15 residues. The germline V gene encodes CDR1 SEHNR and CDR2 FQNEAQ (reference sequence). Here the CDR3 reads CASSHTDTSSYEQYF. The DNA for the CDR3 is TGTGCCAGCAGCCATACTGATACGTCTTCCTACGAGCAGTACTTC.

The genes are TRBV7-2 and TRBJ1-1; D uncertain. CDR1 SGHTA and CDR2 FQGNSA come from the germline V gene. Trimming cost V 5 bases and J 9 bases, with 16 bases left between them. This CDR3 is 13 amino acids long. CDR3 in amino acids: CASSLRPRGKAFF. The CDR3 coding sequence is TGTGCCAGCAGCCTTCGCCCCAGAGGAAAAGCTTTCTTT.

The chain is built from TRBV9 and TRBJ2-7; D not certain. Trimming took off 2 bases at V and 5 bases at J, with 11 bases between the two ends. The length of the CDR3 is 13 residues. Per the germline V gene, CDR1 is SGDLS and CDR2 is YYNGEE. The CDR3 loop is CASSVGQINEQYF. As DNA, the CDR3 is TGTGCCAGCAGCGTGGGCCAGATTAACGAGCAGTACTTC.

This clone was observed once. V is TRBV7-9 and J is TRBJ2-3; 10 bases map to TRBD2. V was clipped by 1 base and J by 0 bases; unmatched bases: 7. Germline CDR1 SEHNR, CDR2 FQNEAQ (reference sequence). The CDR3 sequence is 18 residues long. The CDR3 here is CASSLVGAAGGSTDTQYF. CDR3 nucleotide sequence: TGTGCCAGCAGCTTAGTCGGGGCAGCGGGGGGGAGCACAGATACGCAGTATTTT.

This sequence joins TRBV5-4 and TRBJ2-7; 8 bases are a match to TRBD1. This CDR3 region has 13 residues. The J segment lost 3 bases and the V segment lost 6 bases, leaving 5 bases of the junction unmatched. Per the germline V gene, CDR1 is SGHNT and CDR2 is YYREEE (reference sequence). CDR3 protein: CASTRDRYYEQYF. The CDR3 DNA is TGTGCCAGCACCCGGGACAGGTACTACGAGCAGTACTTC. Complete variable domain (other parts from reference TRBV5-4 and TRBJ2-7): ETGVTQSPTHLIKTRGQQVTLRCSSQSGHNTVSWYQQALGQGPQFIFQYYREEENGRGNFPPRFSGLQFPNYSSELNVNALELDDSALYLCASTRDRYYEQYFGPGTRLTVT.

CDR3 DNA: TGTGCCAGCAGCTTAGATCTGGGGGCAGGTCAGCCCCAGCATTTT. It yields the protein CASSLDLGAGQPQHF. V and J are TRBV11-2 and TRBJ1-5, with D perhaps matching TRBD1 (6 bases). The CDR3 runs 15 residues. Germline-derived CDR1 and CDR2 are SGHAT and FQNNGV. Trimming stripped 0 bases from V and 6 bases from J, with 12 bases between.

The gene calls are TRBV19 and TRBJ1-4; TRBD1 is a possible D gene (6 bases). The CDR3 loop spans 16 amino acids. CDR1 LNHDA and CDR2 SQIVND come from the germline V gene (reference sequence). Trimming shortened V by 6 bases and J by 4 bases, and 18 bases separated the two germline ends. DNA of the CDR3: TGTGCCAGTAGCCCTCATTGGGGGCAGGTTAATGAAAAACTGTTTTTT. Amino acids: CASSPHWGQVNEKLFF.

V gene TRBV6-6 combines with J gene TRBJ1-5; no reliable D call. This CDR3 region has 16 residues. Trimming left V 2 bases short and J 0 bases short, with 11 bases between. Germline V gene lookup returns CDR1 MNHNY and CDR2 SVGAGI (reference sequence). CDR3 in DNA: TGTGCCAGCAGTTACATGGCTTCTTATAGCAATCAGCCCCAGCATTTT. This translates into CASSYMASYSNQPQHF.

This sequence joins TRBV7-9 and TRBJ1-6; D unresolved. V was trimmed by 5 bases and J by 5 bases, leaving 10 bases between them. The CDR3 spans 14 residues. Germline CDR1 SEHNR, CDR2 FQNEAQ (reference sequence). The CDR3 protein is CASSVVANNSPLHF. CDR3 bases: TGTGCCAGCAGCGTCGTCGCTAATAATTCACCCCTCCACTTT.

The chain is built from TRBV7-2 and TRBJ2-2; D is possibly TRBD1 (5 bases). The CDR3 consists of 14 residues. With 5 bases removed from V and 2 bases from J, the gap between germline ends came to 9 bases. CDR1 SGHTA and CDR2 FQGNSA come from the germline V gene. CDR3 in amino acids: CASSPQGNTGELFF. The CDR3 region has the DNA TGTGCCAGCAGCCCCCAGGGTAACACCGGGGAGCTGTTTTTT.

This clone occurred a few times. The chain combines TRBV15 with TRBJ2-1, with D perhaps TRBD1 (7 bases). V dropped 7 bases and J dropped 3 bases, with 16 bases sitting between them. This CDR3 spans 15 amino acids. CDR1 LNHNV and CDR2 YYDKDF come from the germline V gene (reference sequence). CDR3 bases: TGTGCCACCACCATGCGGGACAGCATCTACAATGAGCAGTTCTTC. As protein: CATTMRDSIYNEQFF.

The chain uses TRBV2 and TRBJ1-2, with 7 bases that match TRBD1. CDR1 is SNHLY and CDR2 is FYNNEI in the germline V gene. The CDR3 consists of 12 residues. J was trimmed by 5 bases and V by 10 bases; bases with no gene match: 7. The CDR3 DNA reads as TGTGCCACCTCAGGACAGGATTATGGCTACACCTTC. Protein: CATSGQDYGYTF.

The chain is built from TRBV5-1 and TRBJ1-5; TRBD1 might be the D (5 bases). The length of the CDR3 is 18 residues. Per the germline V gene, CDR1 is SGHRS and CDR2 is YFSETQ. The germline V and J ends were trimmed by 0 bases and 6 bases, with 22 bases remaining between them. CDR3 nucleotide sequence: TGCGCCAGCAGCTTGGGGTCGGGGGGAGGAGCTCAAGGTCAGCCCCAGCATTTT. The encoded protein is CASSLGSGGGAQGQPQHF.

J is TRBJ2-7 and V is TRBV19; TRBD1 aligns across 8 bases. The CDR3 has 16 residues. Germline CDR1 is LNHDA and CDR2 is SQIVND (reference sequence). V was pared by 4 bases and J by 0 bases, with 8 bases of the junction left unmatched. CDR3 sequence reads: CASSTLGQDISYEQYF. For the CDR3, the DNA is TGTGCCAGTAGTACCCTGGGACAGGACATCTCCTACGAGCAGTACTTC.

The chain has TRBV30 and TRBJ1-6, with D maybe TRBD1 (6 bases). Deletions cut 7 bases from V and 10 bases from J, with 17 bases between. Looked up from germline, CDR1 is GTSNPN and CDR2 is SVGIG (reference sequence). This CDR3 is 13 amino acids long. The CDR3, as DNA: TGTGCCTCCGGCCGGGGGGCGAACTCACCCCTCCACTTT. Translation: CASGRGANSPLHF.